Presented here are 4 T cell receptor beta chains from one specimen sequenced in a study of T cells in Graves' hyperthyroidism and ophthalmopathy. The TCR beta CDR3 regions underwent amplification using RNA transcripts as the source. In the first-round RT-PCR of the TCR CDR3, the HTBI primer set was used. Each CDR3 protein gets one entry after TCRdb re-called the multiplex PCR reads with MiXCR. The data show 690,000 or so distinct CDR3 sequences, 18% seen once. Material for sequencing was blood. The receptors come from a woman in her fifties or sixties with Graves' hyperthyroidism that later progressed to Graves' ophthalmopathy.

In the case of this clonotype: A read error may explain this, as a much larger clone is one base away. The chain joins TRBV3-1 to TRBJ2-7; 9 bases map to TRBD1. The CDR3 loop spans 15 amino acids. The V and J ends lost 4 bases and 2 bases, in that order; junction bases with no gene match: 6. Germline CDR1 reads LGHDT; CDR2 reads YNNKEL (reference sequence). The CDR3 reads CASSPTGTGTYEQYF. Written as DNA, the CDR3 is TGTGCCAGCAGCCCCACCGGGACAGGGACCTACGAGCAGTACTTC.

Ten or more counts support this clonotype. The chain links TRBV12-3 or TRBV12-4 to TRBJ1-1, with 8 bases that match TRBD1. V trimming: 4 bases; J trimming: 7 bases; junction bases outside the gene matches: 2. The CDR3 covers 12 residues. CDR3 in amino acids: CASSSTGDEAFF. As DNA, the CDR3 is TGTGCCAGCAGTTCGACAGGGGATGAAGCTTTCTTT.

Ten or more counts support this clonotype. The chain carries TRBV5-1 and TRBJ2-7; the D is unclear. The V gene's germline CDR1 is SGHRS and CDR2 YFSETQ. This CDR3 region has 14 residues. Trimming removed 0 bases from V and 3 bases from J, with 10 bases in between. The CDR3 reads CASSLVASNYEQYF. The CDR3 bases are TGCGCCAGCAGCTTGGTTGCAAGCAACTACGAGCAGTACTTC.

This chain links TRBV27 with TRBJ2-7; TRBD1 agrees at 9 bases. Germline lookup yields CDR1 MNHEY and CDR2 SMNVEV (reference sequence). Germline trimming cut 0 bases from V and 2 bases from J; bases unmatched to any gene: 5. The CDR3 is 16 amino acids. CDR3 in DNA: TGTGCCAGCAGTTTATCGGTTGGGACAGGGACCTACGAGCAGTACTTC. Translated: CASSLSVGTGTYEQYF.